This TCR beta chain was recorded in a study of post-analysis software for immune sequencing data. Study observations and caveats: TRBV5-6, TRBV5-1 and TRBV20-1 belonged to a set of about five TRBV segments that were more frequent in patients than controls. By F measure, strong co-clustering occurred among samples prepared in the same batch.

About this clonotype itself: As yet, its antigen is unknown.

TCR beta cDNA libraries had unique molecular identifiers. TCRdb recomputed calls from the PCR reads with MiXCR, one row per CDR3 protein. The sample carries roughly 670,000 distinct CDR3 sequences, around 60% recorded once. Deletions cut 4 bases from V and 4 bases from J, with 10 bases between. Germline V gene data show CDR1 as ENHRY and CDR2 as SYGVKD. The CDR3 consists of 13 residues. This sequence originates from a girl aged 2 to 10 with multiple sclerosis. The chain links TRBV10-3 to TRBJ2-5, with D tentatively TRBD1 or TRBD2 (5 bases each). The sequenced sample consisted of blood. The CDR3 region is CAISGGLGETQYF. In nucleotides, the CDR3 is TGTGCCATCAGTGGGGGGTTAGGAGAGACCCAGTACTTC.